The 14 T cell receptor beta chains reported below all come from one sample, sequenced in a study of graft-versus-host responses after intestinal transplantation. Assay used: immunoSEQ multiplex PCR; TCRdb lists only in-frame clones, some missing. The table includes some 86,000 clones, about 87% detected once. No antigens are known for them. The specimen was unstimulated CD4+ T cells sorted from spleen or lymph node cells, collected before transplant. All receptors derive from a human donor who was the organ donor for an intestinal transplant.

This clone occurred once. J is TRBJ2-7 and V is TRBV7-6; TRBD2 aligns across 8 bases. Germline V gene data show CDR1 as SGHVS and CDR2 as FNYEAQ. There are 13 residues in the CDR3. V shed 4 bases, J shed 5 bases, and the junction held 4 bases outside the gene matches. CDR3 sequence reads: CASSSGLAHEQYF. For the CDR3, the DNA is TGTGCCAGCAGCTCAGGACTAGCCCACGAGCAGTACTTC.

This sequence joins TRBV28 and TRBJ1-3; tentative D call: TRBD1 (5 bases). Germline assignment: CDR1 MDHEN and CDR2 SYDVKM. The CDR3 extends over 13 amino acids. The V gene lost 4 bases and the J gene lost 9 bases, with 13 bases spanning the gap. The CDR3 loop is CASSSQVGGTIYF. CDR3 sequence (DNA): TGTGCCAGCAGTTCACAGGTGGGAGGCACCATATATTTT.

The chain employs TRBV13 and TRBJ2-3; 7 bases align to TRBD2. CDR3 size: 18 residues. Trimming at V came to 0 bases and at J to 2 bases, leaving 11 bases not matched to a gene. Germline V gene sequence: CDR1 PRHDT, CDR2 FYEKMQ (reference sequence). In nucleotides, the CDR3 is TGTGCCAGCAGCTTAGGAGGGTACCGCGGGAGCCCCACAGATACGCAGTATTTT. This translates into CASSLGGYRGSPTDTQYF.

The rearrangement uses TRBV7-9 and TRBJ2-1, with D maybe TRBD2 (5 bases). Germline values: CDR1 SEHNR, CDR2 FQNEAQ (reference sequence). The CDR3 contains 15 residues. The V and J ends lost 2 bases and 7 bases respectively, with 15 bases between them. CDR3 bases: TGTGCCAGCAGCTTACGAGGGATTGGGTCAAATGAGCAGTTCTTC. Protein: CASSLRGIGSNEQFF.

This clone was observed a few times. This chain joins TRBV6-5 and TRBJ1-2, with D perhaps TRBD1 (6 bases). CDR3 size: 13 residues. Germline V gene lookup returns CDR1 MNHEY and CDR2 SVGAGI. V shed 5 bases and J shed 4 bases, with 11 bases lying between them. CDR3 DNA sequence: TGTGCCAGCAGTCCCAGGGGAAGCTATGGCTACACCTTC. Protein product: CASSPRGSYGYTF.

CDR3 in amino acids: CASARTGSYGYTF. The CDR3 coding sequence is TGTGCCAGCGCCCGGACAGGGTCCTATGGCTACACCTTC. V usage is TRBV5-4 and J usage is TRBJ1-2; TRBD1 aligns across 8 bases. CDR1 and CDR2 from the germline V gene are SGHNT and YYREEE (reference sequence). V lost 7 bases to trimming and J lost 4 bases; unmatched junction nucleotides: 6. The CDR3 covers 13 residues.

This clone is a singleton in its sample. The rearrangement joins TRBV7-2 to TRBJ2-7; TRBD2 aligns across 10 bases. The CDR3 is 14 residues long. V was pared by 5 bases and J by 5 bases, with 6 bases of the junction left unmatched. CDR1 SGHTA and CDR2 FQGNSA come from the germline V gene. Here the CDR3 reads CASSTTSGVDEQYF. The DNA for the CDR3 is TGTGCCAGCAGCACCACTAGCGGGGTCGACGAGCAGTACTTC.

In nucleotides, the CDR3 is TGCGCCAGCAGCTTGGATGGACTAGAGACCCAGTACTTC. Amino acid sequence: CASSLDGLETQYF. The chain uses TRBV5-1 and TRBJ2-5; a weak D match, TRBD2 (5 bases). Germline loops: CDR1 SGHRS, CDR2 YFSETQ. The CDR3 has 13 amino acids. With 0 bases removed from V and 4 bases from J, the gap between germline ends came to 7 bases.

V and J are TRBV13 and TRBJ2-2; D might be TRBD1 (6 bases). Germline loops: CDR1 PRHDT, CDR2 FYEKMQ (reference sequence). V was pared by 1 base and J by 5 bases, with 14 bases between. The CDR3 totals 16 residues. The CDR3 DNA reads as TGTGCCAGCAGCTTAGAGTACAGGGCAGCGACCGGGGAGCTGTTTTTT. This codes for CASSLEYRAATGELFF.

As concerns this clone: At one end, the junction sequence differs from germline, possibly due to a read error. The chain carries TRBV15 and TRBJ2-2; D may be TRBD2 (5 bases). Looked up from germline, CDR1 is LNHNV and CDR2 is YYDKDF (reference sequence). The length of the CDR3 is 17 residues. CDR3 DNA sequence: TGTGCCACCAGCAGGGCCACACCAAAGGGCTTGGCCCGGGGAGCTGTTTTT. Residues: CATSRATPKGLARGAVF.

This chain links TRBV5-1 with TRBJ2-7, with 9 bases identical to TRBD2. The trim removed 7 bases at V and 0 bases at J, leaving 11 bases unmatched. Germline V gives CDR1 SGHRS, CDR2 YFSETQ. The CDR3 covers 16 residues. The CDR3 sequence is CASRRGASGASYEQYF. Written as DNA, the CDR3 is TGCGCCAGCCGCCGAGGGGCTAGCGGGGCCTCCTACGAGCAGTACTTC.

The chain joins TRBV27 to TRBJ1-1; the match to TRBD1 covers 7 bases. Germline CDR1 and CDR2: MNHEY and SMNVEV (reference sequence). The CDR3 covers 12 residues. Losses at the gene ends were 10 bases for V and 1 base for J; bases not matched to a gene: 3. Here the CDR3 DNA reads TGTGCCACCAGGGGGGGGAACACTGAAGCTTTCTTT. It is translated as CATRGGNTEAFF.

CDR3 DNA sequence: TGCGCCAGCAGTGAGGGTACTAGGAGCTCCTACGAGCAGTACTTC. It translates to CASSEGTRSSYEQYF. The rearrangement joins TRBV10-1 to TRBJ2-7, with a possible D match to TRBD2 (5 bases). Trimming removed 2 bases from V and 0 bases from J, with 11 bases in between. CDR3 length: 15 residues. From germline, CDR1 is WNHNN and CDR2 SYGVQD (reference sequence).

This rearrangement joins TRBV18 to TRBJ1-2; D is undetermined. Trimming removed 5 bases at V and 5 bases at J, with 15 bases between. Germline CDR1 KGHSH, CDR2 LQKENI. The CDR3 contains 14 residues. The chain's CDR3 is CASSTDGRVYGYTF. CDR3 sequence (DNA): TGTGCCAGCTCAACGGACGGGAGAGTGTATGGCTACACCTTC.